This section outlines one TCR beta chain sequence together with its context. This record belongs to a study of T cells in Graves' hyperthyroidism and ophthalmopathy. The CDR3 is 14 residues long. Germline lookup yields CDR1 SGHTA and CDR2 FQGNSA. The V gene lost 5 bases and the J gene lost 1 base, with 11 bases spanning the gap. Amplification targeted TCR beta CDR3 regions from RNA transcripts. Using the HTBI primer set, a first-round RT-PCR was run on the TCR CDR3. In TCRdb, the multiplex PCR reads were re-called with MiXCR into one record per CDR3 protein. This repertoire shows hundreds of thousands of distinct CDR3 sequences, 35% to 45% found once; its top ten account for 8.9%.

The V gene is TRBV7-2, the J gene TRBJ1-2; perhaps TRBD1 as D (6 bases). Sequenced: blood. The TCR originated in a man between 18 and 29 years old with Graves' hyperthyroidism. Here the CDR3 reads CASSKPDSNYGYTF. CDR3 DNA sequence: TGTGCCAGCAGCAAACCGGACAGTAACTATGGCTACACCTTC.